These 20 T cell receptor beta chains share one sample of origin, sequenced in a study of neurological immune-mediated disorders. TCRdb independently ran MiXCR on the 5' RACE reads; one entry per CDR3 protein. The data show approximately 87,000 distinct CDR3 sequences, around 14% seen once. The sample comprised PBMCs. The receptors were sampled from a woman aged 50 to 60 in good health.

The rearrangement links TRBV5-1 to TRBJ1-1; D is unresolved. The V end lost 1 base, the J end lost 0 bases, and 7 bases lay between the germline ends. This CDR3 is built from 14 residues. Germline values: CDR1 SGHRS, CDR2 YFSETQ. The CDR3 here is CASSLLEVNTEAFF. The CDR3 bases are TGCGCCAGCAGCTTGCTAGAGGTGAACACTGAAGCTTTCTTT.

In its sample, this clonotype was seen many times. The rearrangement links TRBV5-1 to TRBJ1-2; D ambiguous. The germline gives CDR1 SGHRS, CDR2 YFSETQ. The CDR3 spans 16 residues. Trimming took 6 bases from V and 4 from J, leaving 22 bases between them. The CDR3 here is CASKENVGELSYGYTF. Written as DNA, the CDR3 is TGCGCCAGCAAGGAGAACGTGGGAGAACTCTCCTATGGCTACACCTTC.

This chain uses TRBV5-5 with TRBJ2-1; the match to TRBD2 covers 11 bases. Per germline, CDR1 SGHKS and CDR2 YYEKEE (reference sequence). V was clipped by 0 bases and J by 9 bases; unmatched bases: 5. There are 15 residues in the CDR3. In DNA, the CDR3 is TGTGCCAGCAGCTTGGTACTAGCGGGAGTGCGTGAGCAGTTCTTC. It encodes CASSLVLAGVREQFF.

This clonotype was seen ten or more times. The CDR3: CASRRTSSYEQYF. Written as DNA, the CDR3 is TGTGCCAGCAGAAGAACTAGCTCCTACGAGCAGTACTTC. The genes are TRBV28 and TRBJ2-7; TRBD2 might be the D (5 bases). The germline V gene has CDR1 MDHEN and CDR2 SYDVKM. CDR3 length: 13 residues. The V and J ends lost 6 bases and 0 bases respectively, with 9 bases between them.

Only a few counts were recorded for this clonotype. The chain has TRBV5-1 and TRBJ2-5; 9 bases fit TRBD2. The ends lost 1 base at V and 2 bases at J; junction bases unmatched: 6. Germline lookup yields CDR1 SGHRS and CDR2 YFSETQ. The CDR3 totals 16 residues. CDR3 in amino acids: CASSLSLAGGQETQYF. The CDR3 coding sequence is TGCGCCAGCAGCTTGTCACTAGCGGGCGGACAAGAGACCCAGTACTTC.

The V and J genes are TRBV21-1 and TRBJ2-1. TRBV21-1 is a known pseudogene. The CDR3 spans 19 residues. The CDR3 bases are TGTGCCATCAGCAAAGGACCAACGGGCTGGGTATTATTTTGCAATGAGCAGTTCTTC. Translated: CAISKGPTGWVLFCNEQFF.

This clonotype has ten or more counts. The gene calls are TRBV27 and TRBJ1-4; 7 bases map to TRBD1. V was clipped by 6 bases and J by 1 base; unmatched bases: 8. Germline CDR1 MNHEY, CDR2 SMNVEV (reference sequence). The CDR3 is 16 amino acids. The CDR3 protein is CASSSGRGLTNEKLFF. The CDR3 DNA reads as TGTGCCAGCAGCTCGGGGAGGGGGCTAACTAATGAAAAACTGTTTTTT.

In this sample, this clonotype turned up many times. V is TRBV6-5 and J is TRBJ2-2, with 10 bases that match TRBD2. The CDR3 runs to 17 residues. J lost 5 bases, V lost 2 bases, and 8 bases had no gene match. The germline CDR1 and CDR2 sequences are MNHEY and SVGAGI. The CDR3 loop is CASSYLGGAGGTGELFF. DNA for the CDR3: TGTGCCAGCAGTTACCTGGGGGGAGCGGGGGGGACCGGGGAGCTGTTTTTT.

In this sample, this clonotype turned up many times. The V gene is TRBV5-1, the J gene TRBJ2-7; no clear D. V was shortened by 0 bases and J by 0 bases, with 7 bases between the two germline ends. CDR1 SGHRS and CDR2 YFSETQ come from the germline V gene. The CDR3 runs 14 residues. CDR3 amino acids: CASSLDASSYEQYF. Here the CDR3 DNA reads TGCGCCAGCAGCTTGGATGCGAGCTCCTACGAGCAGTACTTC.

Ten or more counts support this clonotype. The chain recombines TRBV5-1 with TRBJ1-1, with 9 positions matching TRBD1. The CDR3 totals 14 residues. Unmatched junction bases numbered 5, after V lost 4 bases and J lost 4 bases. The germline V gene encodes CDR1 SGHRS and CDR2 YFSETQ. The DNA for the CDR3 is TGCGCCAGCAGCGTAGGACAGGGGTTCACTGAAGCTTTCTTT. Translated, it gives CASSVGQGFTEAFF.

The chain links TRBV6-5 to TRBJ1-5; D possibly corresponds to TRBD1 (5 bases). CDR1 MNHEY and CDR2 SVGAGI come from the germline V gene. This CDR3 is 14 amino acids long. V lost 6 bases to trimming and J lost 4 bases, with 13 bases between them. In DNA, the CDR3 is TGTGCCAGCAGGGGACGGGGGGGAAATCAGCCCCAGCATTTT. Protein sequence: CASRGRGGNQPQHF.

This clonotype was detected only a few times. The CDR3 DNA reads as TGTGCCAGCAGCTCATACACAGGGGGCACTGAAGCTTTCTTT. This gives the protein CASSSYTGGTEAFF. The chain carries TRBV7-2 and TRBJ1-1, with TRBD1 identical over 8 bases. Germline CDR1 SGHTA, CDR2 FQGNSA. CDR3 length: 14 residues. The ends lost 4 bases at V and 4 bases at J; junction bases unmatched: 5.

This clonotype was seen at least ten times. This sequence joins TRBV9 and TRBJ2-3; 11 positions match TRBD2. Germline CDR1 reads SGDLS; CDR2 reads YYNGEE. The CDR3 totals 16 residues. J gave up 0 bases and V 3 bases, and 3 bases lay outside the gene matches. Here the CDR3 reads CASSARLAGSTDTQYF. In DNA, the CDR3 is TGTGCCAGCAGCGCCCGACTAGCGGGGAGCACAGATACGCAGTATTTT.

V gene TRBV5-1 combines with J gene TRBJ2-5, with unresolved D. V dropped 8 bases and J dropped 2 bases, with 13 bases sitting between them. This CDR3 has 13 amino acids. From germline, CDR1 is SGHRS and CDR2 YFSETQ. The CDR3 DNA is TGCGCCAGTATCTCGACGGTACAAGAGACCCAGTACTTC. It encodes CASISTVQETQYF.

This clonotype was seen many times. This sequence joins TRBV20-1 and TRBJ1-5; D is possibly TRBD1 (6 bases). Germline V gives CDR1 DFQATT, CDR2 SNEGSKA (reference sequence). The CDR3 extends over 13 amino acids. The V end lost 3 bases, the J end lost 5 bases, and 11 bases lay between the germline ends. The chain's CDR3 is CSARAGVDQPQHF. The CDR3 nucleotides read TGCAGTGCTAGGGCAGGGGTTGATCAGCCCCAGCATTTT.

This clonotype has a count of ten or more. This rearrangement joins TRBV5-1 to TRBJ2-4; maybe TRBD1 (5 bases). Trimming shortened V by 0 bases and J by 8 bases, and 15 bases separated the two germline ends. Germline V gene lookup returns CDR1 SGHRS and CDR2 YFSETQ. The CDR3 spans 15 residues. This CDR3 is CASSLARQGADIQYF. The CDR3, as DNA: TGCGCCAGCAGCTTGGCGCGGCAGGGTGCAGACATTCAGTACTTC.

The V call is TRBV19, the J call TRBJ2-1; D is unclear. V was cut by 5 bases and J by 5 bases, with 16 bases left in between. CDR1 LNHDA and CDR2 SQIVND come from the germline V gene (reference sequence). This CDR3 contains 15 residues. Here the CDR3 reads CASSPLVVSNNEQFF. The DNA of the CDR3 is TGTGCCAGTAGTCCCTTGGTAGTATCAAACAATGAGCAGTTCTTC.

This clonotype was seen many times. The V call is TRBV5-1, the J call TRBJ2-7; a weak D match, TRBD2 (5 bases). From germline, CDR1 is SGHRS and CDR2 YFSETQ. The V and J ends lost 4 bases and 1 base respectively, with 9 bases between them. The CDR3 is made up of 13 amino acids. CDR3 sequence (DNA): TGCGCCAGCAGCCCCGGGGTATCCTACGAGCAGTACTTC. It encodes CASSPGVSYEQYF.

This clonotype was counted ten times or more. The chain uses TRBV5-1 and TRBJ1-2, with TRBD1 as a possible D gene (6 bases). The V gene's germline CDR1 is SGHRS and CDR2 YFSETQ. V shed 4 bases and J shed 5 bases, with 21 bases lying between them. The CDR3 runs 16 residues. The CDR3 nucleotides read TGCGCCAGCAGCACGGATTTCACAGGGAGTCGGTATGGCTACACCTTC. As protein: CASSTDFTGSRYGYTF.

This clonotype appeared many times. The chain has TRBV29-1 and TRBJ2-7; weak D call: TRBD1 (7 bases). CDR1 is SQVTM and CDR2 is ANQGSEA in the germline V gene. This CDR3 has 15 residues. V was cut by 4 bases and J by 2 bases, with 18 bases left in between. As DNA, the CDR3 is TGCAGCGTTGTGGTTGGGGGGACAGTCACCTACGAGCAGTACTTC. It codes for CSVVVGGTVTYEQYF.